These T cell receptor beta chains were read from a single sample in a study of blood T cells in healthy people across ages. TCRdb reprocessed the 5' RACE reads via MiXCR and lists one record per CDR3 protein. Among fewer than 900,000 distinct CDR3 sequences listed, approximately 35% were seen once. The specimen was blood. The receptors derive from a man between 18 and 29 years old in good health. Both conserved end residues are part of each CDR3. The order of the fields is V gene, clone size, J gene, D gene, CDR3 protein, CDR3 DNA. D genes are given only for firm matches. Size tells how often a clone was seen (once, few, many) or the class of an expanded clone, and some rows leave it out.

>TRBV2|few|TRBJ2-3|.
CASRPYGQRPSTDTQYF
TGTGCCAGCAGGCCATACGGACAGCGTCCTAGCACAGATACGCAGTATTTT
>TRBV6-5|few|TRBJ1-1|.
CATSNPVQGAEAFF
TGTGCCACCTCCAATCCAGTTCAGGGAGCTGAAGCTTTCTTT
>TRBV29-1|many|TRBJ1-2|.
CSVEGQLYGYTF
TGCAGCGTTGAGGGGCAGCTCTATGGCTACACCTTC
>TRBV7-9|.|TRBJ1-4|TRBD1
CASSFGTVATNEKLFF
TGTGCCAGCAGCTTCGGGACAGTCGCAACTAATGAAAAACTGTTTTTT
>TRBV28|.|TRBJ1-5|TRBD1
CASRGQGKGNQPQHF
TGTGCCAGCAGGGGACAGGGTAAAGGAAATCAGCCCCAGCATTTT
>TRBV28|.|TRBJ2-7|.
CASSPSSGTWGNEQYF
TGTGCCAGCAGTCCATCCTCAGGGACGTGGGGGAACGAGCAGTACTTC
>TRBV7-3|many|TRBJ2-3|.
CASSLNVFTDTQYF
TGTGCCAGCAGCTTAAACGTTTTCACAGATACGCAGTATTTT
>TRBV29-1|.|TRBJ1-4|TRBD1
CSASGGFNEKLFF
TGCAGCGCATCAGGGGGTTTTAATGAAAAACTGTTTTTT
>TRBV4-1|.|TRBJ2-2|.
CAGSQEGQNTGELFF
TGCGCCGGCAGCCAAGAGGGACAGAACACCGGGGAGCTGTTTTTT
>TRBV2|.|TRBJ2-7|TRBD1
CASNEGTGGPEQYF
TGTGCCAGCAACGAGGGGACAGGGGGCCCCGAGCAGTACTTC
>TRBV12-3/TRBV12-4|few|TRBJ1-5|.
CASSLYKDNQPQHF
TGTGCCAGCAGTTTATACAAGGATAATCAGCCCCAGCATTTT
>TRBV29-1|few|TRBJ1-5|.
CSVADSYYQPQHF
TGCAGCGTTGCAGACAGTTACTATCAGCCCCAGCATTTT
>TRBV20-1|.|TRBJ2-5|.
CSATKARETQYF
TGCAGTGCCACGAAGGCAAGGGAGACCCAGTACTTC
>TRBV7-2|few|TRBJ2-3|.
CASSLVSVTGDTQYF
TGTGCCAGCAGCTTAGTTTCGGTGACGGGAGATACGCAGTATTTT
>TRBV11-3|once|TRBJ1-1|TRBD1
CASSPQQGLEAFF
TGTGCCAGCAGCCCGCAACAGGGGCTTGAAGCTTTCTTT
>TRBV7-6|.|TRBJ2-3|.
CASSLARRRDGTDTQYF
TGTGCCAGCAGCTTAGCCCGGCGCAGGGACGGCACAGATACGCAGTATTTT
>TRBV6-5|.|TRBJ2-5|.
CASRRGGGEQYF
TGTGCCAGCAGGCGAGGGGGTGGTGAGCAGTACTTC
>TRBV9|many|TRBJ2-3|.
CASSVDPRGKDTQYF
TGTGCCAGCAGCGTAGATCCCCGGGGAAAAGATACGCAGTATTTT
>TRBV20-1|many|TRBJ2-5|TRBD2
CSAEGLGVETQYF
TGCAGTGCTGAAGGACTAGGTGTGGAGACCCAGTACTTC
>TRBV6-5|.|TRBJ2-5|TRBD1
CASYRGHEQYF
TGTGCCAGCTACAGGGGGCATGAGCAGTACTTC
>TRBV9|.|TRBJ1-2|.
CASSPRGHPIYGYTF
TGTGCCAGCTCCCCTCGGGGACACCCCATCTATGGCTACACCTTC
>TRBV6-2/TRBV6-3|many|TRBJ2-6|.
CASSYRTSGANVLTF
TGTGCCAGCAGTTACCGGACCTCTGGGGCCAACGTCCTGACTTTC
>TRBV10-3|many|TRBJ2-6|TRBD1
CAIRGQGMRANVLTF
TGTGCCATCAGAGGACAGGGGATGAGGGCCAACGTCCTGACTTTC
>TRBV27|.|TRBJ1-5|TRBD1
CASSVGGIQPQHF
TGTGCCAGCAGTGTAGGGGGCATTCAGCCCCAGCATTTT
>TRBV20-1|.|TRBJ2-7|TRBD1
CSAWNRGISYEQYF
TGCAGTGCATGGAACAGGGGGATATCCTACGAGCAGTACTTC
>TRBV27|.|TRBJ2-2|.
CASWGWNTGELFF
TGTGCCAGCTGGGGGTGGAACACCGGGGAGCTGTTTTTT
>TRBV6-4|.|TRBJ2-2|.
CASTPALNTGELFF
TGTGCCAGCACTCCGGCACTAAACACCGGGGAGCTGTTTTTT
>TRBV5-6|.|TRBJ2-5|TRBD2
CASSLTGTSTYF
TGTGCCAGCAGCCTCACCGGGACTAGCACGTACTTC
>TRBV20-1|few|TRBJ2-5|TRBD2
CSARGASGGQRETQYF
TGCAGTGCTAGAGGGGCTAGCGGGGGGCAAAGGGAGACCCAGTACTTC
>TRBV6-5|few|TRBJ2-7|TRBD1
CASSYDRDNYEQYF
TGTGCCAGCAGTTATGACAGGGATAACTACGAGCAGTACTTC
>TRBV20-1|.|TRBJ1-2|.
CSASAGGPGYTF
TGCAGTGCTAGTGCGGGGGGGCCTGGCTACACCTTC